This TCR beta chain was sequenced in a study of patients and donors after allogeneic stem cell transplantation. Per the germline V gene, CDR1 is LGHNA and CDR2 is YNFKEQ. V lost 3 bases and J lost 0; bases outside the gene matches: 3. The CDR3 spans 16 residues. TCRdb analysed the RT-PCR reads with MiXCR anew, one entry per CDR3 protein. The sample carries roughly 960,000 distinct CDR3 sequences, 18% recorded once. The sequenced sample consisted of blood, either unsorted or a sorted T cell fraction (not recorded which). V gene TRBV4-2 combines with J gene TRBJ1-4; 8 positions agree with TRBD1. The sequence was obtained from a human donor who was either an allogeneic HSCT recipient or a stem cell or donor lymphocyte infusion donor (not recorded which). It is not recorded whose cells these are; they may come from a transplant donor. The CDR3 DNA reads TGTGCCAGCAGCCAGGGACAGGATGCAACTAATGAAAAACTGTTTTTT. This encodes CASSQGQDATNEKLFF.